The clone carrying this T cell receptor beta chain appeared a single time. The sample is drawn from a study of T cell responses to AZD1222 COVID-19 vaccine. Some clones are missing from TCRdb's copy, which holds only in-frame ones; the method was immunoSEQ multiplex PCR. The table shows some 150,000 clones, with more than 80% occurring only once. V dropped 2 bases and J dropped 0 bases, with 9 bases sitting between them. Per germline, CDR1 SGDLS and CDR2 YYNGEE. This CDR3 is built from 14 residues. This receptor was taken from an adult in good health. The chain carries TRBV9 and TRBJ2-7; D not certain. This specimen consisted of peripheral blood, obtained on day 0 of AZD1222 vaccination. DNA of the CDR3: TGTGCCAGCAGCGTCACAAGCCTCTCCTACGAGCAGTACTTC. This codes for CASSVTSLSYEQYF.